This TCR beta chain derives from a study of CD8+CD57+ T cells in acquired aplastic anemia. The overall study: The average for DNA from sorted CD4+ and CD8+ cells was 3 to 3.5 ug. Points from the study as a whole: Found in both controls and patients were some 31 CD8+ CDR3 sequences. Controls did not differ significantly from patients in CD8+ Simpson's diversity.

About this clonotype: Its antigen is still unknown.

TCR beta VDJ and CDR3 profiles were obtained from a genomic DNA template. A single record per CDR3 protein comes from TCRdb applying MiXCR to the reads. This table has about 190,000 distinct CDR3 sequences, roughly half appearing once. Trimming took 10 bases from V and 8 from J, leaving 27 bases between them. This CDR3 spans 16 amino acids. The germline gives CDR1 ENHRY, CDR2 SYGVKD. Sequenced input: sorted CD4+, CD8+, or CD8+CD57+ T cells (not recorded which) from PBMCs. This rearrangement joins TRBV10-3 to TRBJ1-5; TRBD1 might be the D (6 bases). The source of this sequence is a human donor in good health, serving as a control. The CDR3 sequence is CASTLGGTTDTEPQHF. The CDR3 nucleotides are TGTGCCAGCACCTTAGGGGGGACAACCGATACCGAGCCCCAGCATTTT.